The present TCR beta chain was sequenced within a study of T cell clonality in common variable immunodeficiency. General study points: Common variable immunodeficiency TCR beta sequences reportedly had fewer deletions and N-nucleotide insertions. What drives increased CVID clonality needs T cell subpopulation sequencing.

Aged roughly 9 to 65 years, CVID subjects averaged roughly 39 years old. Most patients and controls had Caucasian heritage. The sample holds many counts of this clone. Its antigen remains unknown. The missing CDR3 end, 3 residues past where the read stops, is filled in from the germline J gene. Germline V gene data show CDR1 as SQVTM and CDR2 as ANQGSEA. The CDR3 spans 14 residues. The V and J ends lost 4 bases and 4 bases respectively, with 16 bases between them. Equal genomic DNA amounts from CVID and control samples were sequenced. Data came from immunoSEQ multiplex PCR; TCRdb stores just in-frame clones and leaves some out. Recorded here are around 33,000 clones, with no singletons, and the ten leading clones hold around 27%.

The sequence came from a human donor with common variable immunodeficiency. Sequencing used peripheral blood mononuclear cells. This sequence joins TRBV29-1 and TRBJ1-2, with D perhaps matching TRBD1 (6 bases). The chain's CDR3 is CSVGGGRTSYGYTF. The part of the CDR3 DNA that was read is TGCAGCGTTGGCGGGGGCAGGACAAGCTATGGC. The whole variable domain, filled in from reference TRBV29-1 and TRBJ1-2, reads SAVISQKPSRDICQRGTSLTIQCQVDSQVTMMFWYRQQPGQSLTLIATANQGSEATYESGFVIDKFPISRPNLTFSTLTVSNMSPEDSSIYLCSVGGGRTSYGYTFGSGTRLTVV.